The T cell receptor (beta chain) under discussion was sequenced for a study of blood T cell repertoires in COVID-19. Whole-study context: The study drew acute and convalescent COVID-19 samples from the United States, Italy and Spain. T cells, B-cell-depleted T cells, or PBMCs provided the cDNA or gDNA that served as material.

Germline V gives CDR1 SGHVS, CDR2 FQNEAQ. Trimming at V came to 2 bases and at J to 6 bases, leaving 9 bases not matched to a gene. The CDR3 is 18 amino acids. As originally analysed: Nucleated cell number was recorded as an estimate derived from reference gene primer amplification. The protocol was immunoSEQ multiplex PCR, while the TCRdb copy is restricted to in-frame clones and leaves out a portion. That table furnishes V, J and clone size, whereas the DNA furnished D and trimming. The top ten hold roughly 8.6% of the sample, which has about 270,000 clones, over 70% seen once. This receptor was obtained from a human donor in a cohort sampled during active COVID-19. V usage is TRBV7-8 and J usage is TRBJ2-1, with 14 nucleotides matching TRBD2. Source material: peripheral blood. The DNA for the CDR3 is TGTGCCAGCAGCTTACCACTTAAGGGACTAGCGGGGGCCAATGAGCAGTTCTTC. Residues: CASSLPLKGLAGANEQFF.